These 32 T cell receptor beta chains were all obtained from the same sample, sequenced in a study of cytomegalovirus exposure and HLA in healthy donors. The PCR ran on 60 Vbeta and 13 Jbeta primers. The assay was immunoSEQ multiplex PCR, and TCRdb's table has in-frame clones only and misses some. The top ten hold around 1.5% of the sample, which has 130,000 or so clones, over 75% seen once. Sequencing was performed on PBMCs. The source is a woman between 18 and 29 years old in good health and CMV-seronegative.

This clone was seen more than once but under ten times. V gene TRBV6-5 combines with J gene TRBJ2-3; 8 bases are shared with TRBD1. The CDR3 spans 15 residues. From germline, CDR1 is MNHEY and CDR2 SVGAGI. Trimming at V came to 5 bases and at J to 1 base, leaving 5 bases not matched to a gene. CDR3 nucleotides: TGTGCCAGCAGTCGAACAGGGGGTCGCACAGATACGCAGTATTTT. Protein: CASSRTGGRTDTQYF.

CDR3 sequence (DNA): TGTGCCAGCAGCTTGAGAATGGACTATGGCTACACCTTC. Its translation: CASSLRMDYGYTF. The chain recombines TRBV7-2 with TRBJ1-2; D call uncertain. V lost 3 bases and J 3 bases, leaving 8 bases between the germline ends. The CDR3 loop spans 13 amino acids. Germline CDR1 SGHTA, CDR2 FQGNSA.

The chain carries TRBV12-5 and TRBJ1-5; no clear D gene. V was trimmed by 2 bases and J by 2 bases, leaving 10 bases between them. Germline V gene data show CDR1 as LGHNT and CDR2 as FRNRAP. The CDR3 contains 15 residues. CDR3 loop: CASGLSHQGNQPQHF. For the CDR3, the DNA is TGTGCTAGTGGTTTGTCCCACCAGGGCAATCAGCCCCAGCATTTT.

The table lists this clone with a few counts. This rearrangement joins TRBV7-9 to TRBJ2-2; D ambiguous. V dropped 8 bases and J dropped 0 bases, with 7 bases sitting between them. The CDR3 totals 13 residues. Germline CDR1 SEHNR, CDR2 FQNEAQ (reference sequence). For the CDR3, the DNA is TGTGCCAGCCGGTCGACGAACACCGGGGAGCTGTTTTTT. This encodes CASRSTNTGELFF. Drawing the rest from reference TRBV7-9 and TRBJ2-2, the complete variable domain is DTGVSQNPRHKITKRGQNVTFRCDPISEHNRLYWYRQTLGQGPEFLTYFQNEAQLEKSRLLSDRFSAERPKGSFSTLEIQRTEQGDSAMYLCASRSTNTGELFFGEGSRLTVL.

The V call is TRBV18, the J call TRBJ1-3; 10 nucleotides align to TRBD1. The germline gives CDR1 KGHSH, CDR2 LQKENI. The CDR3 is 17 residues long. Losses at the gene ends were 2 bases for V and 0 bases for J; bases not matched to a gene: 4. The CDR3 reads CASSPRGQGTSGNTIYF. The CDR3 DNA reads TGTGCCAGCTCACCAAGGGGACAGGGGACCTCTGGAAACACCATATATTTT. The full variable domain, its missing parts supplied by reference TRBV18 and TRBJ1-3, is NAGVMQNPRHLVRRRGQEARLRCSPMKGHSHVYWYRQLPEEGLKFMVYLQKENIIDESGMPKERFSAEFPKEGPSILRIQQVVRGDSAAYFCASSPRGQGTSGNTIYFGEGSWLTVV.

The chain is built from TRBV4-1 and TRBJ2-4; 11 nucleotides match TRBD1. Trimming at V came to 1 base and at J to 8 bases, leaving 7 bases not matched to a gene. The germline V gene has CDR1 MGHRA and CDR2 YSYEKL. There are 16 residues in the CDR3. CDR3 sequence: CASSQGRTGGWDIQYF. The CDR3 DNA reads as TGCGCCAGCAGCCAAGGCCGGACAGGGGGCTGGGACATTCAGTACTTC.

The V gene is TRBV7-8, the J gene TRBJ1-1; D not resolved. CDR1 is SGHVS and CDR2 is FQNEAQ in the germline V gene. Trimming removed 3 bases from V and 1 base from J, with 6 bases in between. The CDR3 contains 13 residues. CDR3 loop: CASSFPENTEAFF. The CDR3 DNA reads TGTGCCAGCAGCTTCCCAGAGAACACTGAAGCTTTCTTT.

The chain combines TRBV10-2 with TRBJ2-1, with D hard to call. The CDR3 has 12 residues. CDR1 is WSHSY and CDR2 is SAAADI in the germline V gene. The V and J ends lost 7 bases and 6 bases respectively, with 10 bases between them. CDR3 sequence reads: CASMLVPNEQFF. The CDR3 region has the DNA TGCGCCAGCATGCTAGTCCCCAATGAGCAGTTCTTC.

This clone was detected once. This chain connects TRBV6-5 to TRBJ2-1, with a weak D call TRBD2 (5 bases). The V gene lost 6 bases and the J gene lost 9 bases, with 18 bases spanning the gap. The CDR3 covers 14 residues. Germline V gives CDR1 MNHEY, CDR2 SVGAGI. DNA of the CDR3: TGTGCCAGCAGACTATGGGCGGGCCGTAGTGAGCAGTTCTTC. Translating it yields CASRLWAGRSEQFF.

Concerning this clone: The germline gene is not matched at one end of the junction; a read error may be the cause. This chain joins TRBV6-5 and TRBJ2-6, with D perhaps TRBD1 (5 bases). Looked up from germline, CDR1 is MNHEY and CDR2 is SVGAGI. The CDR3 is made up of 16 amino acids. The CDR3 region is CASSYSESAGANGLTF. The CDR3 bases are TGTGCCAGCAGTTACTCCGAATCCGCTGGGGCCAACGGCCTGACTTTC.

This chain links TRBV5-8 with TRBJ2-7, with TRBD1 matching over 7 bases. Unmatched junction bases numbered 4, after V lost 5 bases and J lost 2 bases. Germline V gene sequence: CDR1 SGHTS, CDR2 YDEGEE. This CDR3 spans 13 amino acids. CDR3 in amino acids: CASSWQGAYEQYF. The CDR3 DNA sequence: TGTGCCAGCAGTTGGCAGGGGGCCTACGAGCAGTACTTC.

The CDR3 DNA sequence: TGTGCCAGCGGTCCATGGATGGGGCGAGAGACCCAGTACTTC. As protein: CASGPWMGRETQYF. The chain joins TRBV13 to TRBJ2-5; D possibly corresponds to TRBD1 (5 bases). Trimming took off 8 bases at V and 4 bases at J, with 17 bases between the two ends. This CDR3 comprises 14 residues. Germline V gene sequence: CDR1 PRHDT, CDR2 FYEKMQ (reference sequence).

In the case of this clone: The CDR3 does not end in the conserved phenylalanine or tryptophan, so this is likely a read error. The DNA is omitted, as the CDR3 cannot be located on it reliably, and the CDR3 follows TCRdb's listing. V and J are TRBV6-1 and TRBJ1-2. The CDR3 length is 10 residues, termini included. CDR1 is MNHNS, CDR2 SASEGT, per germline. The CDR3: CASEWEGITV.

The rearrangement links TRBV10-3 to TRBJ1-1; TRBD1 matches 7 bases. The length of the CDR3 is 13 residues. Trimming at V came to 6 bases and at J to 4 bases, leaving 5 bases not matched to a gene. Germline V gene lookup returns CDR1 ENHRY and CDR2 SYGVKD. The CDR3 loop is CAISPNRGTEAFF. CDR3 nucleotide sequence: TGTGCCATCAGCCCTAACAGGGGCACTGAAGCTTTCTTT.

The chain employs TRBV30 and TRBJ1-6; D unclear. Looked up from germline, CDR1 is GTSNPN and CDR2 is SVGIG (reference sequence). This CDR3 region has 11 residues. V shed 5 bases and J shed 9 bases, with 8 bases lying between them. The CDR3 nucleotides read TGTGCCTGGGCCGACATTTCACCCCTCCACTTT. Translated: CAWADISPLHF.

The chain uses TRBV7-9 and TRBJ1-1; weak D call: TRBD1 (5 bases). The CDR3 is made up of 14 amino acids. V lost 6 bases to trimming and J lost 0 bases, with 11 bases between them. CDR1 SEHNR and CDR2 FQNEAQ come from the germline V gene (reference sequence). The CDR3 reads CASREGLMNTEAFF. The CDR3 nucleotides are TGTGCCAGCAGGGAGGGACTAATGAACACTGAAGCTTTCTTT.

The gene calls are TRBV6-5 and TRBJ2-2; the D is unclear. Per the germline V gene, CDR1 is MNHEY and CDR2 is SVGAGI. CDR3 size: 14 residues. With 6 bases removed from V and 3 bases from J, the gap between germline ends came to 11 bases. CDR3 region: CASRDFKHTGELFF. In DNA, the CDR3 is TGTGCCAGCAGAGATTTTAAGCACACCGGGGAGCTGTTTTTT.

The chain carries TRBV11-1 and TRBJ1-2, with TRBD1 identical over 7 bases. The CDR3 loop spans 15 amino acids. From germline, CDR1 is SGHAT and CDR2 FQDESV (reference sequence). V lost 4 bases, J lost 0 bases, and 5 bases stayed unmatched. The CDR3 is CASSSRDRTNYGYTF. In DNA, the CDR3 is TGTGCCAGCAGCTCCCGGGACAGAACTAACTATGGCTACACCTTC.

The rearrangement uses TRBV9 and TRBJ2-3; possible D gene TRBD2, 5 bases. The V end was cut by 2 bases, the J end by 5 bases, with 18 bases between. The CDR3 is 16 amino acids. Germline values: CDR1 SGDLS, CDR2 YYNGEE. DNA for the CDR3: TGTGCCAGCAGCGTGTTTGTAGCGTCCAGCCTAGATACGCAGTATTTT. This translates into CASSVFVASSLDTQYF.

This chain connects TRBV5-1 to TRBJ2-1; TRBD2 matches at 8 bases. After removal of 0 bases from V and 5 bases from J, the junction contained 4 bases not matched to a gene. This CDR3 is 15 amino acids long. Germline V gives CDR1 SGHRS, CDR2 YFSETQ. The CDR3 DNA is TGCGCCAGCAGCTTGGCGCTAGCGGGTAACAATGAGCAGTTCTTC. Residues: CASSLALAGNNEQFF. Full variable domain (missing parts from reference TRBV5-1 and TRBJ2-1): KAGVTQTPRYLIKTRGQQVTLSCSPISGHRSVSWYQQTPGQGLQFLFEYFSETQRNKGNFPGRFSGRQFSNSRSEMNVSTLELGDSALYLCASSLALAGNNEQFFGPGTRLTVL.

In DNA, the CDR3 is TGTGCCAGCAGCGTATCGGGGGGGACTGAAGCTTTCTTT. As protein: CASSVSGGTEAFF. The V and J genes are TRBV9 and TRBJ1-1; D perhaps matches TRBD1 (5 bases). V lost 1 base, J lost 5 bases, and 9 bases lay in between. The CDR3 is made up of 13 amino acids. In germline, CDR1 is SGDLS, CDR2 YYNGEE.

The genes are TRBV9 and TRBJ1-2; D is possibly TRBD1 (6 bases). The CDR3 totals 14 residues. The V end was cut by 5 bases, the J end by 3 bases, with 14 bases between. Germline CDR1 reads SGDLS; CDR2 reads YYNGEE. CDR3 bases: TGTGCCAGCAGTACAGGGCTTGTGGACTATGGCTACACCTTC. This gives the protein CASSTGLVDYGYTF. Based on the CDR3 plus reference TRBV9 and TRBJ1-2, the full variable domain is DSGVTQTPKHLITATGQRVTLRCSPRSGDLSVYWYQQSLDQGLQFLIQYYNGEERAKGNILERFSAQQFPDLHSELNLSSLELGDSALYFCASSTGLVDYGYTFGSGTRLTVV.

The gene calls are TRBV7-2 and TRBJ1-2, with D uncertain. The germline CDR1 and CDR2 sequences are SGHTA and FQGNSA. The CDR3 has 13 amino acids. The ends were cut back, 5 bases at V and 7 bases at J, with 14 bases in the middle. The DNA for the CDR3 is TGTGCCAGCAGCCGGACGGGGAGTAGTGGCTACACCTTC. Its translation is CASSRTGSSGYTF.

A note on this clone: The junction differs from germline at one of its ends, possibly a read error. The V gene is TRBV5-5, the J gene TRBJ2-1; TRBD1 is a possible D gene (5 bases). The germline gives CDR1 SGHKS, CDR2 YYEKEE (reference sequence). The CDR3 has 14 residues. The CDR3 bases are TGTGCCAGCAGCTTCACTAAAGACACCTCTATAGGGGTCTTC. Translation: CASSFTKDTSIGVF.

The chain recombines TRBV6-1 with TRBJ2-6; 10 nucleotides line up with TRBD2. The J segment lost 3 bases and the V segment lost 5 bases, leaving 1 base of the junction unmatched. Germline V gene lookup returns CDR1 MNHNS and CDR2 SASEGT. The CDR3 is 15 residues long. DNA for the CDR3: TGTGCCAGCAGTCTAGCGGGAGTTGGGGCCAACGTCCTGACTTTC. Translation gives CASSLAGVGANVLTF.

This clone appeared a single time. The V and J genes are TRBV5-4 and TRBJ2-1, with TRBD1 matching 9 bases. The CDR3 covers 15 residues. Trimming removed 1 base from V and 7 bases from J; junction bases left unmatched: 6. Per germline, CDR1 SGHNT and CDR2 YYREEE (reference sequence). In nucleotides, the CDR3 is TGTGCCAGCAGCTTGCCCGGGACAGGGTCGAATGAGCAGTTCTTC. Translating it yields CASSLPGTGSNEQFF.

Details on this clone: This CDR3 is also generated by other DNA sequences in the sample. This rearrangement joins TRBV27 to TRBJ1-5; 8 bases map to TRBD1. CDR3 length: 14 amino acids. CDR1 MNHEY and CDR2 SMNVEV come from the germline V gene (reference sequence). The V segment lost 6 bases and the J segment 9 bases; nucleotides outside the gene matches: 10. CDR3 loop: CASSPTGVGMPQHF. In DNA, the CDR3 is TGTGCCAGCAGCCCGACAGGGGTCGGCATGCCCCAGCATTTT.

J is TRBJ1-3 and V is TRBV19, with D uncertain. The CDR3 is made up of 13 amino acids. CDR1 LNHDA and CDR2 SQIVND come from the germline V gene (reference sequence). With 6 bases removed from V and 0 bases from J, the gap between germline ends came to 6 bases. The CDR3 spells CASRASSGNTIYF. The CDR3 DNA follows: TGTGCCAGTAGGGCCAGCTCTGGAAACACCATATATTTT.

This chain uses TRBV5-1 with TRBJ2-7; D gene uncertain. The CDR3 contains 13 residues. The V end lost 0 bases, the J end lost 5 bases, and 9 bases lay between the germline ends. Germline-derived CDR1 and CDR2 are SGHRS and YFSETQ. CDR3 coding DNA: TGCGCCAGCAGCTTGGCCATCGGTAACGAGCAGTACTTC. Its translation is CASSLAIGNEQYF.

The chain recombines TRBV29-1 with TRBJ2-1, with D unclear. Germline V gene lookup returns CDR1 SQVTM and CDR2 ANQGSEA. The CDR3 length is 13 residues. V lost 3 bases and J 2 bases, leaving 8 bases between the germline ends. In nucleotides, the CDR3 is TGCAGCGTTGACGTAGGAGCCTACAATGAGCAGTTCTTC. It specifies CSVDVGAYNEQFF.

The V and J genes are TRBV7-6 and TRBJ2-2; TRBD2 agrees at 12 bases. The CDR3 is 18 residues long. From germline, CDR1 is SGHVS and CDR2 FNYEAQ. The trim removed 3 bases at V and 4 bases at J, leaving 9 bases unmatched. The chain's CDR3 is CASSFWTSGMGGTGELFF. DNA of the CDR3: TGTGCCAGCAGCTTTTGGACTAGCGGGATGGGGGGCACCGGGGAGCTGTTTTTT. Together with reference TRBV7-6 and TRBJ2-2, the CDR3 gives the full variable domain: GAGVSQSPRYKVTKRGQDVALRCDPISGHVSLYWYRQALGQGPEFLTYFNYEAQQDKSGLPNDRFSAERPEGSISTLTIQRTEQRDSAMYRCASSFWTSGMGGTGELFFGEGSRLTVL.

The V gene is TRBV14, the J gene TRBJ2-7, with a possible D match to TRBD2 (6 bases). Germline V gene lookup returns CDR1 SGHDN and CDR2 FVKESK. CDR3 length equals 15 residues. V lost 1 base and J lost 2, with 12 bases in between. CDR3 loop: CASSQGLARTYEQYF. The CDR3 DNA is TGTGCCAGCAGCCAAGGCCTAGCGAGGACCTACGAGCAGTACTTC.